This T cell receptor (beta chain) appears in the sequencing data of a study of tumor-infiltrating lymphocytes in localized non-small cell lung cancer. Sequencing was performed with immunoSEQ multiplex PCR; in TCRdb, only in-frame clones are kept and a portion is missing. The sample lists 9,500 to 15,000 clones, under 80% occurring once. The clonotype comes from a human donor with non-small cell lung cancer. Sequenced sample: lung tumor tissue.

CDR3 sequence: CASSSTGVSDEQYF. In DNA form, the CDR3 reads TGTGCCAGCTCGTCGACAGGGGTCTCTGACGAGCAGTACTTC. The V gene is TRBV18, the J gene TRBJ2-7; TRBD1 aligns across 8 bases. Germline assignment: CDR1 KGHSH and CDR2 LQKENI. V dropped 6 bases and J dropped 5; count of bases not matched to a gene: 9. This CDR3 has 14 residues.